The 31 T cell receptor beta chains in this list originate from one sample, sequenced in a study of blood T cell repertoires in COVID-19. Profiled with immunoSEQ multiplex PCR; TCRdb holds only in-frame clones, not every one. The sample includes around 99,000 clones, roughly 84% seen only once; the top ten take around 4.4%. Sequenced: peripheral blood. These receptors all stem from a human donor in a cohort sampled during active COVID-19.

The chain carries TRBV7-6 and TRBJ2-2; the D gene is possibly TRBD2 (7 bases). CDR1 and CDR2 (germline): SGHVS, FNYEAQ. The CDR3 sequence is 15 residues long. Between the trimmed V and J ends, which lost 2 bases and 2 bases, there was a span of 9 bases. CDR3 residues: CASSLSGGNTGELFF. The CDR3 DNA is TGTGCCAGCAGCTTATCGGGGGGCAACACCGGGGAGCTGTTTTTT.

The count of this clone is one. The gene calls are TRBV28 and TRBJ2-2; TRBD2 agrees at 9 bases. The germline V gene encodes CDR1 MDHEN and CDR2 SYDVKM. After removal of 5 bases from V and 1 base from J, the junction contained 11 bases not matched to a gene. This CDR3 has 18 residues. The CDR3 reads CASSQSRRLAENTGELFF. In DNA, the CDR3 is TGTGCCAGCAGTCAATCGCGCCGACTAGCGGAGAACACCGGGGAGCTGTTTTTT.

The rearrangement links TRBV30 to TRBJ1-1, with D perhaps TRBD1 (5 bases). Germline V gene data show CDR1 as GTSNPN and CDR2 as SVGIG (reference sequence). V shed 4 bases and J shed 6 bases, with 12 bases lying between them. The CDR3 runs to 12 residues. CDR3 sequence (DNA): TGTGCCTGGATCCCCAGGGTGGCTGAAGCTTTCTTT. Protein product: CAWIPRVAEAFF.

In this sample, this clone turned up a few times. This rearrangement joins TRBV5-6 to TRBJ1-2; D is uncertain. V lost 0 bases, J lost 5 bases, and 5 bases lay in between. The CDR3 spans 12 residues. The V gene's germline CDR1 is SGHDT and CDR2 YYEEEE. The CDR3, as DNA: TGTGCCAGCAGCTTGGAACAGTATGGCTACACCTTC. It yields the protein CASSLEQYGYTF.

The sample holds one count of this clone. The genes are TRBV5-1 and TRBJ1-6; D gene uncertain. CDR1 and CDR2 (germline): SGHRS, YFSETQ. V dropped 3 bases and J dropped 10 bases, with 14 bases sitting between them. The CDR3 length is 14 residues. CDR3 residues: CASSSQTSGSPLHF. The CDR3 DNA reads as TGCGCCAGCAGCTCCCAGACCTCGGGATCACCCCTCCACTTT.

On this clone: Other DNA sequences in the same sample also yield this CDR3. V is TRBV4-2 and J is TRBJ1-2; D remains unclear. This CDR3 is 15 amino acids long. Trimming removed 1 base at V and 8 bases at J, with 17 bases between. In germline, CDR1 is LGHNA, CDR2 YNFKEQ. CDR3 sequence (DNA): TGTGCCAGCAGCCAAGCGGATAGGGAGCTAGGAGGCTACACCTTC. Translated, it gives CASSQADRELGGYTF.

J is TRBJ2-3 and V is TRBV3-1 (or the pseudogene TRBV3-2); 12 bases are shared with TRBD2. CDR3 length: 17 amino acids. V shed 5 bases and J 3 bases; nucleotides not matched to a gene: 9. Per germline, CDR1 LGHDT and CDR2 YNNKEL (reference sequence). In DNA, the CDR3 is TGTGCCAGCAGCGAAGGACTAGCGGGGAGGGGTACAGATACGCAGTATTTT. The encoded protein is CASSEGLAGRGTDTQYF.

This clone was counted a single time. The chain recombines TRBV19 with TRBJ2-7; no definite D call. V gave up 6 bases and J gave up 2 bases, with 17 bases separating them. The germline V gene encodes CDR1 LNHDA and CDR2 SQIVND (reference sequence). The CDR3 totals 15 residues. CDR3 coding DNA: TGTGCCAGTAGCCGAGCCTATACAGATACCTACGAGCAGTACTTC. Encoded protein: CASSRAYTDTYEQYF.

This clone was picked up one time. This rearrangement joins TRBV7-2 to TRBJ2-2, with 8 nucleotides matching TRBD2. Germline V lookup: CDR1 SGHTA, CDR2 FQGNSA. The CDR3 is 16 amino acids. With V trimmed by 5 bases and J by 4 bases, 9 bases remained unmatched. CDR3 region: CASSQNQREITGELFF. For the CDR3, the DNA is TGTGCCAGCAGCCAGAACCAGCGGGAGATCACCGGGGAGCTGTTTTTT.

This chain joins TRBV6-5 and TRBJ1-4, with a weak D call TRBD1 (6 bases). Per germline, CDR1 MNHEY and CDR2 SVGAGI. The CDR3 has 15 amino acids. Deletions cut 5 bases from V and 0 bases from J, with 10 bases between. The CDR3 DNA reads as TGTGCCAGCAGTCGACAGGAAGCAACTAATGAAAAACTGTTTTTT. Translated: CASSRQEATNEKLFF.

The rearrangement joins TRBV4-3 to TRBJ1-1; D unclear. The CDR3 contains 13 residues. CDR1 LGHNA and CDR2 YSLEER come from the germline V gene. Trimming stripped 1 base from V and 0 bases from J, with 3 bases between. CDR3 nucleotide sequence: TGCGCCAGCAGCCAAGTAATGAACACTGAAGCTTTCTTT. It codes for CASSQVMNTEAFF.

The sample holds a few counts of this clone. The V gene is TRBV10-3, the J gene TRBJ1-5; possible D gene TRBD1, 6 bases. Trimming left V 0 bases short and J 1 base short, with 10 bases between. Germline CDR1 and CDR2: ENHRY and SYGVKD. The CDR3 runs to 16 residues. The CDR3: CAISESWGQSNQPQHF. The CDR3 bases are TGTGCCATCAGTGAGTCGTGGGGGCAGAGCAATCAGCCCCAGCATTTT.

For this clone: The conserved phenylalanine or tryptophan is not found at the CDR3 terminus, so this likely reflects a read error. Because the CDR3's place on the DNA is in doubt, the DNA is left out and the CDR3 is given as listed by TCRdb. The chain couples TRBV23-1 to TRBJ1-2. TRBV23-1 is marked as an open reading frame, function uncertain. The CDR3 length is 11 residues, termini included. Here the CDR3 reads CASSQGYGGTD.

This chain links TRBV19 with TRBJ1-3; D is unclear. CDR3 size: 13 residues. The germline CDR1 and CDR2 sequences are LNHDA and SQIVND (reference sequence). The germline V and J ends were trimmed by 4 bases and 2 bases, with 6 bases remaining between them. CDR3 DNA sequence: TGTGCCAGTAGTAGCAGGACTGGAAACACCATATATTTT. As protein: CASSSRTGNTIYF.

The chain combines TRBV15 with TRBJ1-5; 10 positions match TRBD1. Germline V CDR1 and CDR2: LNHNV, YYDKDF (reference sequence). V shed 3 bases, J shed 5 bases, and the junction held 13 bases outside the gene matches. The CDR3 is 18 amino acids. The CDR3, as DNA: TGTGCCACCAGCAGGGAATGGACAGGGGGGAGTATGGATCAGCCCCAGCATTTT. It translates to CATSREWTGGSMDQPQHF.

The rearrangement uses TRBV4-3 and TRBJ2-5, with 9 bases aligning to TRBD1. V lost 1 base and J lost 5; bases outside the gene matches: 8. CDR1 is LGHNA, CDR2 YSLEER, per germline. The CDR3 sequence is 16 residues long. CDR3 region: CASSQARTGEGETQYF. The CDR3 coding sequence is TGCGCCAGCAGCCAAGCCCGGACAGGGGAGGGGGAGACCCAGTACTTC.

The chain recombines TRBV27 with TRBJ2-7, with 8 nucleotides matching TRBD1. V shed 4 bases, J shed 2 bases, and the junction held 7 bases outside the gene matches. This CDR3 spans 15 amino acids. CDR1 and CDR2 from the germline V gene are MNHEY and SMNVEV (reference sequence). CDR3 residues: CASSSLGTGPYEQYF. CDR3 bases: TGTGCCAGCAGTTCTCTAGGGACAGGCCCCTACGAGCAGTACTTC.

The V call is TRBV6-6, the J call TRBJ1-5, with a tentative D call TRBD1 (6 bases). The CDR3 consists of 16 residues. Trimming removed 5 bases from V and 1 base from J, with 15 bases in between. Germline V CDR1 and CDR2: MNHNY, SVGAGI (reference sequence). CDR3 amino acids: CASSKRTGLSNQPQHF. The CDR3, as DNA: TGTGCCAGCAGTAAGCGAACAGGGTTAAGCAATCAGCCCCAGCATTTT.

The rearrangement uses TRBV6-5 and TRBJ2-2; D may be TRBD1 (6 bases). Trimming stripped 7 bases from V and 4 bases from J, with 13 bases between. Germline values: CDR1 MNHEY, CDR2 SVGAGI. The length of the CDR3 is 14 residues. The DNA of the CDR3 is TGTGCCAGCACCAAAGAAGGGGGCACCGGGGAGCTGTTTTTT. It translates to CASTKEGGTGELFF.

This clone was counted once. The chain employs TRBV28 and TRBJ1-1; 8 bases are a match to TRBD1. The CDR3 is 17 amino acids. Unmatched junction bases numbered 12, after V lost 6 bases and J lost 0 bases. Germline V gene sequence: CDR1 MDHEN, CDR2 SYDVKM. This chain's CDR3 is CASSPGGLRGLNTEAFF. As DNA, the CDR3 is TGTGCCAGCAGCCCAGGGGGCCTACGAGGGTTGAACACTGAAGCTTTCTTT.

This chain connects TRBV10-3 to TRBJ1-1; D is possibly TRBD1 (5 bases). Germline V lookup: CDR1 ENHRY, CDR2 SYGVKD. V was pared by 2 bases and J by 5 bases, with 15 bases between. This CDR3 is 15 amino acids long. CDR3 nucleotides: TGTGCCATCAGTGAGGATCAGGGTGCCTCTACTGAAGCTTTCTTT. Translated: CAISEDQGASTEAFF.

This chain uses TRBV6-2 or TRBV6-3 with TRBJ2-3; D is undetermined. Deletions cut 6 bases from V and 4 bases from J, with 8 bases between. This CDR3 contains 12 residues. Germline loops: CDR1 MNHEY, CDR2 SVGEGT. The CDR3, as DNA: TGTGCCAGCAGCGAATCGGCAGATACGCAGTATTTT. It translates to CASSESADTQYF.

The rearrangement links TRBV27 to TRBJ2-7; 11 bases match TRBD2. CDR1 is MNHEY, CDR2 SMNVEV, per germline (reference sequence). The CDR3 spans 11 residues. The V segment lost 4 bases and the J segment 12 bases; nucleotides outside the gene matches: 2. The CDR3 region has the DNA TGTGCCAGCAGTTCTAGCGGGAGGCTGTACGTC. It codes for CASSSSGRLYV.

This chain joins TRBV6-2 or TRBV6-3 and TRBJ2-3, with 13 bases that match TRBD2. CDR3 size: 16 residues. V shed 5 bases and J 4 bases; nucleotides not matched to a gene: 6. From germline, CDR1 is MNHEY and CDR2 SVGEGT. For the CDR3, the DNA is TGTGCCAGCAGTAGGACTAGCGGGAGAGGGTCAGATACGCAGTATTTT. The encoded protein is CASSRTSGRGSDTQYF.

This clone appeared a single time. The chain employs TRBV19 and TRBJ1-2; 7 nucleotides agree with TRBD1. From germline, CDR1 is LNHDA and CDR2 SQIVND (reference sequence). This CDR3 region has 14 residues. V shed 5 bases and J 4 bases; nucleotides not matched to a gene: 7. The CDR3 sequence: CASSPQTGIYGYTF. DNA of the CDR3: TGTGCCAGTAGTCCCCAGACAGGGATCTATGGCTACACCTTC.

This clone was counted once. The rearrangement links TRBV3-1 (or the pseudogene TRBV3-2) to TRBJ2-3; TRBD1 is a possible D gene (5 bases). The V end was cut by 3 bases, the J end by 3 bases, with 16 bases between. The germline CDR1 and CDR2 sequences are LGHDT and YNNKEL (reference sequence). There are 16 residues in the CDR3. DNA for the CDR3: TGTGCCAGCAGCCAGATGACAGCCAAGACGACAGATACGCAGTATTTT. Translation: CASSQMTAKTTDTQYF.

The J gene is TRBJ1-6, the V gene TRBV30, with 8 bases matching TRBD1. The V and J ends lost 3 bases and 8 bases, in that order; junction bases with no gene match: 6. CDR3 length equals 14 residues. From germline, CDR1 is GTSNPN and CDR2 SVGIG (reference sequence). CDR3 nucleotides: TGTGCCTGGAGCGAGGGACAGGACGATTCACCCCTCCACTTT. This codes for CAWSEGQDDSPLHF.

V gene TRBV5-8 combines with J gene TRBJ1-1, with TRBD1 as a possible D gene (5 bases). Per the germline V gene, CDR1 is SGHTS and CDR2 is YDEGEE. The CDR3 has 11 residues. V dropped 2 bases and J dropped 7 bases, with 6 bases sitting between them. CDR3 nucleotide sequence: TGTGCCAGCAGCTTCACAGGTGAAGCTTTCTTT. Its translation is CASSFTGEAFF.

The J gene is TRBJ2-7, the V gene TRBV5-1; no firm D call. V lost 0 bases to trimming and J lost 0 bases, with 10 bases between them. The CDR3 totals 15 residues. The V gene's germline CDR1 is SGHRS and CDR2 YFSETQ. In DNA, the CDR3 is TGCGCCAGCAGCTTGGATGGCGGTAGCTCCTACGAGCAGTACTTC. Translating gives CASSLDGGSSYEQYF.

The table lists this clone with a few counts. The CDR3 sequence is CASSQASLLFKNEQFF. CDR3 nucleotide sequence: TGTGCCAGCAGCCAAGCTTCGCTACTATTCAAGAATGAGCAGTTCTTC. The chain joins TRBV3-1 (or the pseudogene TRBV3-2) to TRBJ2-1, with D unresolved. In germline, CDR1 is LGHDT, CDR2 YNNKEL (reference sequence). The CDR3 contains 16 residues. V lost 1 base to trimming and J lost 7 bases, with 17 bases between them.

The chain links TRBV4-1 to TRBJ1-1, with a tentative D call TRBD1 (5 bases). The CDR3 has 15 amino acids. Germline V gene sequence: CDR1 MGHRA, CDR2 YSYEKL. V gave up 0 bases and J gave up 4 bases, with 12 bases separating them. CDR3 loop: CASSQEGGRGTEAFF. CDR3 in DNA: TGCGCCAGCAGCCAAGAGGGGGGGAGAGGCACTGAAGCTTTCTTT.